This is a list of T cell receptor beta chains from one sample in a study of radiation and T cells in renal cell carcinoma. The protocol was immunoSEQ multiplex PCR, while the TCRdb copy is restricted to in-frame clones and leaves out a portion. The sample has more than 15,000 clones, 50% seen once. The sequencing used tumor tissue, collected from a patient whose treatment included radiotherapy and nephrectomy. The receptors derive from a woman in her sixties or seventies with renal cell carcinoma. CDR3s include the opening cysteine and the closing phenylalanine or tryptophan. A D gene is named only where the DNA matches it firmly. Clone size is shown for a subset of rows, as once, few, many or a class of expanded clone.

d_call,j_call,v_call,clone_size,cdr3_nt,cdr3_aa
TRBD1,TRBJ1-2,TRBV7-9,few,TGTGCCAGCAGCTCCGACAGGGGTTCTAACTATGGCTACACCTTC,CASSSDRGSNYGYTF
TRBD1,TRBJ1-3,TRBV2,-,TGTGCCAGCAGTGAATCAAGGACAGGGGCTGGAAACACCATATATTTT,CASSESRTGAGNTIYF
TRBD1,TRBJ1-2,TRBV19,few,TGTGCCAGTAGTAGAGACAGGGAGAACTATGGCTACACCTTC,CASSRDRENYGYTF
TRBD2,TRBJ2-1,TRBV6-5,few,TGTGCCAGCAGCCGCCCACTAGCGGGCTACAATGAGCAGTTCTTC,CASSRPLAGYNEQFF
TRBD1,TRBJ2-7,TRBV11-2,-,TGTGCCAGCAGCCTCCAGAGACAGGGGGTCGAGCAGTACTTC,CASSLQRQGVEQYF
-,TRBJ1-5,TRBV7-9,-,TGTGCCAGCAGCACCAGTACAGATCAGCCCCAGCATTTT,CASSTSTDQPQHF
-,TRBJ1-2,TRBV7-2,-,TGTGCCAGCAGCTTAGATAGGTGGGGAAGCGGCTACACCTTC,CASSLDRWGSGYTF
-,TRBJ2-5,TRBV6-1,-,TGTGCCAGCAGTGAATGGGGCAGGTTAGGTGAGACCCAGTACTTC,CASSEWGRLGETQYF
-,TRBJ2-7,TRBV21-1,-,TGTGCCAGCAGCAAAGTCGAGGACAGGGTTACCTACGAGCAGTACTTC,CASSKVEDRVTYEQYF
-,TRBJ2-1,TRBV27,-,TGTGCCAGCACTTCCCTAGGGGGGGTTGAGGATGAGCAGTTCTTC,CASTSLGGVEDEQFF
-,TRBJ1-2,TRBV9,-,TGTGCCAGCAGTCTTACAGGTTCCGTCTCTAACTATGGCTACACCTTC,CASSLTGSVSNYGYTF
TRBD2,TRBJ2-1,TRBV28,few,TGTGCCAGCAGTTTGAGCGGGGGGGCAGCTGAGCAGTTCTTC,CASSLSGGAAEQFF
TRBD1,TRBJ2-7,TRBV10-3,few,TGTGCCATCAATTCTGGACAGGCCGGAGGGCAGTACTTC,CAINSGQAGGQYF
-,TRBJ2-1,TRBV19,few,TGTGCCAGTAGGGGGTTGGCAGGTAGTAGTGAGCAGTTCTTC,CASRGLAGSSEQFF
TRBD2,TRBJ2-3,TRBV9,once,TGTGCCAGCAGCTCCCTAGCGGGGGGGGGAGATACGCAGTATTTT,CASSSLAGGGDTQYF
-,TRBJ1-5,TRBV15,few,TGTGCCACCAGCAGAGAAGAGGATCAGCCCCAGCATTTT,CATSREEDQPQHF
-,TRBJ2-2,TRBV28,-,TGTGCCAGCGGTAGGGTCCAACCCTCGAACACCGGGGAGCTGTTTTTT,CASGRVQPSNTGELFF
TRBD2,TRBJ2-4,TRBV5-4,-,TGCGCCAGCAGCCCGGGACTAGCGGAAAACATTCAGTACTTC,CASSPGLAENIQYF
-,TRBJ2-5,TRBV7-7,few,TGTGCTAGCAGCTTCCCAGGGGCCCAAGAGACCCAGTACTTC,CASSFPGAQETQYF
-,TRBJ2-3,TRBV13,-,TGTGCCAGCAGTGAAGTTCAGAGGGATACGCAGTATTTT,CASSEVQRDTQYF
TRBD1,TRBJ1-2,TRBV19,-,TGTGCCAGTAGTATCTCAACGGACAGGGTGAGAGGCTACACCTTC,CASSISTDRVRGYTF
-,TRBJ1-2,TRBV5-4,once,TGTGCCAGCAGCACCTTTAACTATGGCTACACCTTC,CASSTFNYGYTF
TRBD1,TRBJ2-2,TRBV9,-,TGTGCCAGCAGCGTAGGGGGACAGGGCGCAGGGGAGCTGTTTTTT,CASSVGGQGAGELFF
TRBD2,TRBJ2-1,TRBV28,few,TGTGCCAGCAGCCGATGGGGGGAAGCGGGAGGTTTGAATGAGCAGTTCTTC,CASSRWGEAGGLNEQFF
TRBD1,TRBJ2-3,TRBV4-1,-,TGCGCCAGCAGCCAAGGTCCGGACAGGGGGAATATAGATACGCAGTATTTT,CASSQGPDRGNIDTQYF
-,TRBJ2-7,TRBV9,-,TGTGCCAGCAGCGTAGAAGGGGTATCCTACGAGCAGTACTTC,CASSVEGVSYEQYF
TRBD1,TRBJ1-4,TRBV7-9,-,TGTGCCAGCAGCGAGAGGACGGGACAGGGTAATGAAAAACTGTTTTTT,CASSERTGQGNEKLFF
-,TRBJ2-5,TRBV28,medium-sized,TGTGCCAGCAGTCCCCGACAGGAGGGGACCCAGTACTTC,CASSPRQEGTQYF
-,TRBJ2-2,TRBV30,-,TGTGCCTGGACCAGACAGACTAACACCGGGGAGCTGTTTTTT,CAWTRQTNTGELFF
-,TRBJ1-1,TRBV18,few,TGTGCCAGCTCACCACTAGGATCTGAAGCTGAAGCTTTCTTT,CASSPLGSEAEAFF
TRBD1,TRBJ1-2,TRBV5-6,-,TGTGCCAGCAGCTTACGGGACAGAAGAAACTATGGCTACACCTTC,CASSLRDRRNYGYTF
-,TRBJ1-2,TRBV7-9,-,TGTGCCAGCAGCTTACAGGGGAATAGTGGCTACACCTTC,CASSLQGNSGYTF
-,TRBJ1-5,TRBV27,few,TGTGCCAGCAGTTCAGGTTTCTATAGCAATCAGCCCCAGCATTTT,CASSSGFYSNQPQHF
TRBD1,TRBJ2-1,TRBV2,-,TGTGCCAGCGTGGCAGGACAGGGGTTCTACAATGAGCAGTTCTTC,CASVAGQGFYNEQFF
-,TRBJ1-2,TRBV28,-,TGTGCCAGCAGTTTACAGGGTGTAGGAGGCTACACCTTC,CASSLQGVGGYTF
-,TRBJ1-2,TRBV28,-,TGTGCCAGCAGTTCCATCGGGACAACCGGCTATGGCTACACCTTC,CASSSIGTTGYGYTF
-,TRBJ2-7,TRBV9,many,TGTGCCAGCAGCGCGGGACCCTCTGCGGGCGAGCAGTACTTC,CASSAGPSAGEQYF
-,TRBJ1-1,TRBV11-1,-,TGTGCCAGCAGCTCCTTCCAGGGTGTCGGGAGCACTGAAGCTTTCTTT,CASSSFQGVGSTEAFF
-,TRBJ1-2,TRBV2,-,TGTGCCAGCAGTGACCTCGGATTCTATGGCTACACCTTC,CASSDLGFYGYTF
TRBD1,TRBJ1-5,TRBV5-1,-,TGCGCCAGCAGCCCGGGACAGGGATTAGGGCAGCCCCAGCATTTT,CASSPGQGLGQPQHF
-,TRBJ1-5,TRBV28,-,TGTGCCAGCCTCAGGGTGACAGATCAGCCCCAGCATTTT,CASLRVTDQPQHF
-,TRBJ1-3,TRBV18,few,TGTGCCAGCTCACCTCCACGAGGCTCTGGAAACACCATATATTTT,CASSPPRGSGNTIYF
TRBD2,TRBJ2-3,TRBV27,few,TGTGCCAGCAGCTGGACTAGCGGAACAGATACGCAGTATTTT,CASSWTSGTDTQYF
TRBD1,TRBJ2-5,TRBV5-6,-,TGTGCCAGCAGCTTCGGACAGGGCGCAACAGAGACCCAGTACTTC,CASSFGQGATETQYF
-,TRBJ1-6,TRBV2,-,TGTGCCAGCAGTCCTTCTAGCTCCTATAATTCACCCCTCCACTTT,CASSPSSSYNSPLHF